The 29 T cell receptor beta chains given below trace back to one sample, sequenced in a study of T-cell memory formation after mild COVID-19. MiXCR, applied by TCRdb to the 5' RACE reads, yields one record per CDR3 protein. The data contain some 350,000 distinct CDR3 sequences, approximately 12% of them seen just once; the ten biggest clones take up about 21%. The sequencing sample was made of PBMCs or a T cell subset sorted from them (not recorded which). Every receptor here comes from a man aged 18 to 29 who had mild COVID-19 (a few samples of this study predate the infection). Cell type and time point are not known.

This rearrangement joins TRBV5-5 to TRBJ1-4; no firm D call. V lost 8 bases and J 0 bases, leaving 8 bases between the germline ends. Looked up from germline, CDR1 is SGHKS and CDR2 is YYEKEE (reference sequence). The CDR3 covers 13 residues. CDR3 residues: CASRTATNEKLFF. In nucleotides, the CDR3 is TGTGCCAGTCGGACGGCAACTAATGAAAAACTGTTTTTT.

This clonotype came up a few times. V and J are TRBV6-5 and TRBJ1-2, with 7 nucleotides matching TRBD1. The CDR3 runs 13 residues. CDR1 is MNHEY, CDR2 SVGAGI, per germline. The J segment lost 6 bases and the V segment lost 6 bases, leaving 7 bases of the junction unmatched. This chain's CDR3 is CASSRDRVDGYTF. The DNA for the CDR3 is TGTGCCAGCAGCCGAGACAGGGTGGATGGCTACACCTTC.

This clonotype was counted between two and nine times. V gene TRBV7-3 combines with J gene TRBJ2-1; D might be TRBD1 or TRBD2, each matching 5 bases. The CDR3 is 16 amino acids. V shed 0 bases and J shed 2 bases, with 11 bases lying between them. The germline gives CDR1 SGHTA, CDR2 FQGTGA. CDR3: CASSLTRLGAYNEQFF. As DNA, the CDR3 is TGTGCCAGCAGCTTAACTCGTCTGGGGGCCTACAATGAGCAGTTCTTC.

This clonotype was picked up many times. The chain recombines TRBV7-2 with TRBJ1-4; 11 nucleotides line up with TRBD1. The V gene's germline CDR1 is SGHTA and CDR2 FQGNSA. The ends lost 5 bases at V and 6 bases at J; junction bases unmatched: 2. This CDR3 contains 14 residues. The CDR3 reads CASSVGQGDEKLFF. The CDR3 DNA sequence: TGTGCCAGCAGCGTGGGACAGGGGGATGAAAAACTGTTTTTT.

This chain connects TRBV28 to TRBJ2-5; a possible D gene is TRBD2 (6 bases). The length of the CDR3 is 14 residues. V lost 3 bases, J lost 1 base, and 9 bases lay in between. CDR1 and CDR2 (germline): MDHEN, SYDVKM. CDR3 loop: CASSLRDFQETQYF. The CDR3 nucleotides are TGTGCCAGCAGTTTGAGGGACTTCCAAGAGACCCAGTACTTC.

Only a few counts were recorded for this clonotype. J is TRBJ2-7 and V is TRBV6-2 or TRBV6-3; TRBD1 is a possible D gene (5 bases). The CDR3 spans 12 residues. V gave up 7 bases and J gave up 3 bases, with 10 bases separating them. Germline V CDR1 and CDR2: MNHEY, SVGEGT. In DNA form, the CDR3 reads TGTGCCAGCACGAACACAGGCTACGAGCAGTACTTC. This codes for CASTNTGYEQYF.

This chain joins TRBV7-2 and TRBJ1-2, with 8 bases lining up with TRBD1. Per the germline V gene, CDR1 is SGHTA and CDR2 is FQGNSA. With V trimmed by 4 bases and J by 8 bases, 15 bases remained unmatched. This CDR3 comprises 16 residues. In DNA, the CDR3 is TGTGCCAGCAGCTCTTGGACAGGGCGGGAGTTAGGAGGCTACACCTTC. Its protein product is CASSSWTGRELGGYTF.

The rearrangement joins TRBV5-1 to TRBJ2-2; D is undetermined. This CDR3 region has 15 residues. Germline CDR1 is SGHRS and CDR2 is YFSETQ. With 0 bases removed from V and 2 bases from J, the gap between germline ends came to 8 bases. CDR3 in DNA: TGCGCCAGCAGCTTGGTTCGGGTCAACACCGGGGAGCTGTTTTTT. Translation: CASSLVRVNTGELFF.

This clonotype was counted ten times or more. The CDR3 sequence is CASSLPSGGFYLSSYNEQFF. The CDR3 region has the DNA TGTGCCAGCAGTCTCCCTAGCGGGGGGTTTTACCTAAGCTCCTACAATGAGCAGTTCTTC. V and J are TRBV6-2 or TRBV6-3 and TRBJ2-1; TRBD2 matches 11 bases. The germline gives CDR1 MNHEY, CDR2 SVGEGT. The trim removed 5 bases at V and 0 bases at J, leaving 15 bases unmatched. The CDR3 sequence is 20 residues long.

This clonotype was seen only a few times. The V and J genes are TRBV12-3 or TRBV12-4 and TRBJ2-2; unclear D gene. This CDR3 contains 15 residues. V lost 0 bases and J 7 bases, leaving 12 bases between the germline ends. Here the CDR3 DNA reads TGTGCCAGCAGTTTAGCAAGGCTCGGTATCGGGGAGCTGTTTTTT. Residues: CASSLARLGIGELFF.

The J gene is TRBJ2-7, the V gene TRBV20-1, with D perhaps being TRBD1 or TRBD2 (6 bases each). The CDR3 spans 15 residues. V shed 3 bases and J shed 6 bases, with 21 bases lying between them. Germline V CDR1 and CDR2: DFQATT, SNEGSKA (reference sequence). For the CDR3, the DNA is TGCAGTGCTAGCGGGGGCGAGGGTATCCTCTTCGAGCAGTACGTC. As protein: CSASGGEGILFEQYV.

CDR3 in DNA: TGTGCCAGCAGTTCTCAGACAGTCATGAACACTGAAGCTTTCTTT. Amino acid sequence: CASSSQTVMNTEAFF. This chain uses TRBV12-3 or TRBV12-4 with TRBJ1-1; maybe TRBD1 (5 bases). Trimming pared 4 bases from V and 0 bases from J, leaving 12 bases between. The CDR3 is made up of 15 amino acids.

The CDR3 DNA reads as TGTGCCACCAGCGACAGGATCTCCTACGAGCAGTACTTC. Translating it yields CATSDRISYEQYF. The chain recombines TRBV15 with TRBJ2-7, with D perhaps matching TRBD1 (6 bases). Trimming took off 5 bases at V and 0 bases at J, with 8 bases between the two ends. The germline V gene encodes CDR1 LNHNV and CDR2 YYDKDF (reference sequence). CDR3 length equals 13 residues. The variable domain in full, with the rest retrieved from reference TRBV15 and TRBJ2-7, is DAMVIQNPRYQVTQFGKPVTLSCSQTLNHNVMYWYQQKSSQAPKLLFHYYDKDFNNEADTPDNFQSRRPNTSFCFLDIRSPGLGDTAMYLCATSDRISYEQYFGPGTRLTVT.

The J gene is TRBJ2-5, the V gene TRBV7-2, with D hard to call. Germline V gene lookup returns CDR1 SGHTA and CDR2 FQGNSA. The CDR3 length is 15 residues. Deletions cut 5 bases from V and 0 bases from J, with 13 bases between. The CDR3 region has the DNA TGTGCCAGCAGCATCCGACAAGTGTACCAAGAGACCCAGTACTTC. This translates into CASSIRQVYQETQYF.

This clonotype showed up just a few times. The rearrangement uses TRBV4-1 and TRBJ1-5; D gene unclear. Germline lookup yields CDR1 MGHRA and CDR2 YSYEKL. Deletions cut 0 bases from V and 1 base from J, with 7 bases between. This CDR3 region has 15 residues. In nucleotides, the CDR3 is TGCGCCAGCAGCCAAGACGGGCGGAGCAATCAGCCCCAGCATTTT. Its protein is CASSQDGRSNQPQHF.

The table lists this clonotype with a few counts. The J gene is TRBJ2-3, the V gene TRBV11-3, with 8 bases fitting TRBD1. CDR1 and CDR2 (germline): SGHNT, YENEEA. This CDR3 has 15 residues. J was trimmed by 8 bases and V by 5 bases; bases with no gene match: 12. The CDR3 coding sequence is TGTGCCAGCAGCCGGGCTGGACAGGGTCTGGGTACGCAGTATTTT. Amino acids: CASSRAGQGLGTQYF.

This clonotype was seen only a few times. CDR3 nucleotides: TGTGCCAGCAGCCTGGGGACCCTCACAGATACGCAGTATTTT. Translated, it gives CASSLGTLTDTQYF. The V gene is TRBV5-5, the J gene TRBJ2-3, with D perhaps TRBD1 or TRBD2 (5 bases each). CDR3 length equals 14 residues. Looked up from germline, CDR1 is SGHKS and CDR2 is YYEKEE (reference sequence). V was trimmed by 4 bases and J by 2 bases, leaving 11 bases between them.

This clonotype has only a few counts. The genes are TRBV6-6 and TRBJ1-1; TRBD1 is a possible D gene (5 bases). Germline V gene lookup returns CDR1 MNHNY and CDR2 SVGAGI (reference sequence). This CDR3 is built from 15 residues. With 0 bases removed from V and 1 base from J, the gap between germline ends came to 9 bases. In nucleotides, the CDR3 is TGTGCCAGCAGTTACTCCAGGGTTAGGAACACTGAAGCTTTCTTT. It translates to CASSYSRVRNTEAFF.

CDR3 in amino acids: CASNVGLAGESGELFF. CDR3 nucleotide sequence: TGCGCCAGCAACGTGGGACTAGCGGGGGAATCCGGGGAGCTGTTTTTT. The chain employs TRBV4-3 and TRBJ2-2, with 14 bases matching TRBD2. The CDR3 contains 16 residues. CDR1 and CDR2 from the germline V gene are LGHNA and YSLEER. The trim removed 7 bases at V and 6 bases at J, leaving 7 bases unmatched.

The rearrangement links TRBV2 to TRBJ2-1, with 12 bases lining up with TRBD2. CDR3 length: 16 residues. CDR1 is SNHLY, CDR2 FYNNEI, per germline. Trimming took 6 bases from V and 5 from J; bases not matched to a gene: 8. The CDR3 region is CASRLRLAGVDNEQFF. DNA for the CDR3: TGTGCCAGCAGGCTTAGACTAGCGGGGGTCGACAATGAGCAGTTCTTC.

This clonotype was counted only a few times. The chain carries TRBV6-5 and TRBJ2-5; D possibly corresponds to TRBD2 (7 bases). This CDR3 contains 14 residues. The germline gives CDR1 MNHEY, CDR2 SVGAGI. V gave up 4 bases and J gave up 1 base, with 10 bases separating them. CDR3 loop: CASSWGGGQETQYF. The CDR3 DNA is TGTGCCAGCAGTTGGGGGGGCGGCCAAGAGACCCAGTACTTC.

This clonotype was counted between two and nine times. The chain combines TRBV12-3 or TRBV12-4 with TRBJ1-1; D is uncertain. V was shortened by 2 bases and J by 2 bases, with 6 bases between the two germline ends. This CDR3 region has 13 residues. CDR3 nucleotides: TGTGCCAGCAGTTTACTCATTAACACTGAAGCTTTCTTT. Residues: CASSLLINTEAFF.

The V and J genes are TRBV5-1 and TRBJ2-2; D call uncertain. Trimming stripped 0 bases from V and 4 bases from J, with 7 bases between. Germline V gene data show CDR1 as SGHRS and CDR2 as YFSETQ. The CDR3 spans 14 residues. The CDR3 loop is CASSLGSLTGELFF. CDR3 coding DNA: TGCGCCAGCAGCTTGGGATCTCTCACCGGGGAGCTGTTTTTT. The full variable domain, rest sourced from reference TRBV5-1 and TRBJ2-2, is KAGVTQTPRYLIKTRGQQVTLSCSPISGHRSVSWYQQTPGQGLQFLFEYFSETQRNKGNFPGRFSGRQFSNSRSEMNVSTLELGDSALYLCASSLGSLTGELFFGEGSRLTVL.

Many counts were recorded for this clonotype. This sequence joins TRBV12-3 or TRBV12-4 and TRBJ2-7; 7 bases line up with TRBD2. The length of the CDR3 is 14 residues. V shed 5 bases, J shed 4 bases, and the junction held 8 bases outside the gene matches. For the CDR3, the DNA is TGTGCCAGCAGTCCCTATGGGGAGGGGTACGAGCAGTACTTC. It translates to CASSPYGEGYEQYF.

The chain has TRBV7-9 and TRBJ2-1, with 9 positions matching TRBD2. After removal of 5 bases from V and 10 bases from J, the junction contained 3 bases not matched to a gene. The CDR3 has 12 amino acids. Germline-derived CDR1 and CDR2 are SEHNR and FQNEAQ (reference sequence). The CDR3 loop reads CASSPLAGEQFF. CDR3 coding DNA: TGTGCCAGCAGCCCACTAGCGGGCGAGCAGTTCTTC. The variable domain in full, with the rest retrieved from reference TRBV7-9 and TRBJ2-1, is DTGVSQNPRHKITKRGQNVTFRCDPISEHNRLYWYRQTLGQGPEFLTYFQNEAQLEKSRLLSDRFSAERPKGSFSTLEIQRTEQGDSAMYLCASSPLAGEQFFGPGTRLTVL.

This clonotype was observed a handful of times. The CDR3 coding sequence is TGCGCCAGCAGCTTGGATTCCGGGTTCGTCACAGATACGCAGTATTTT. Translating gives CASSLDSGFVTDTQYF. V and J are TRBV5-1 and TRBJ2-3; D is ambiguous. Germline assignment: CDR1 SGHRS and CDR2 YFSETQ. The CDR3 totals 16 residues. The V gene lost 0 bases and the J gene lost 2 bases, with 13 bases spanning the gap.

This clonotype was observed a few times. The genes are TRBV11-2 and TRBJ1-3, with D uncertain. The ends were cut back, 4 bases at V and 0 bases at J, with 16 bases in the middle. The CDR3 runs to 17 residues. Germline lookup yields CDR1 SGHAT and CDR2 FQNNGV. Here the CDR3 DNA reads TGTGCCAGCAGCTCACTAAGGCGGGGATCCTCTGGAAACACCATATATTTT. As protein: CASSSLRRGSSGNTIYF.

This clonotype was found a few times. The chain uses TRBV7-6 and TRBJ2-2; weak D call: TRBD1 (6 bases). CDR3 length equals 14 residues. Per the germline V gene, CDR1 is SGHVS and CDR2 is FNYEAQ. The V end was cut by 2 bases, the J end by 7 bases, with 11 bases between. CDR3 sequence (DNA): TGTGCCAGCAGCTTAACAGGGTCGATCGGGGAGCTGTTTTTT. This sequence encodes CASSLTGSIGELFF.

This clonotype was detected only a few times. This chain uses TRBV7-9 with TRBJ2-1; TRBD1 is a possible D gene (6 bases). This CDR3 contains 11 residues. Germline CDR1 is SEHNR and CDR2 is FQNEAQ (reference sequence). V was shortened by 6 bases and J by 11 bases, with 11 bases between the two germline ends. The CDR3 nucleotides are TGTGCCAGCAGGGACCGGGACAAGCAGTTCTTC. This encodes CASRDRDKQFF.